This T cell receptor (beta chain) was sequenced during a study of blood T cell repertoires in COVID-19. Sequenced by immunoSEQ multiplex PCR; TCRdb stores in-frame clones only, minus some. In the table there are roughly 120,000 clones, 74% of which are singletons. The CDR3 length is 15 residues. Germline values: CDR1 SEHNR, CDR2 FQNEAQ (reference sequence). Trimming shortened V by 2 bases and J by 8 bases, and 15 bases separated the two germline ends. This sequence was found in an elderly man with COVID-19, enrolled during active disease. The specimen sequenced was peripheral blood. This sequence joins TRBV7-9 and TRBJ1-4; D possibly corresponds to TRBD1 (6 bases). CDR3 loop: CASSLQGTMGEKLFF. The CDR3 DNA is TGTGCCAGCAGCTTACAGGGGACTATGGGGGAAAAACTGTTTTTT.